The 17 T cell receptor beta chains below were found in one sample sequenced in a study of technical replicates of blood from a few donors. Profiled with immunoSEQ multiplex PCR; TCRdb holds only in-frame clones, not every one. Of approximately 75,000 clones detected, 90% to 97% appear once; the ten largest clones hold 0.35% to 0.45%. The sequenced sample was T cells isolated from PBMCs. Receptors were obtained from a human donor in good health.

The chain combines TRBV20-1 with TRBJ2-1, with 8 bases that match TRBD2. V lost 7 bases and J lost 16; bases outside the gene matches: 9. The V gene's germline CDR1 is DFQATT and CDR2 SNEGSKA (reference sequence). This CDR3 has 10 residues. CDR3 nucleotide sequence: TGCAGTGTCGAGGCGGGAGGTAAATTCTTC. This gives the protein CSVEAGGKFF.

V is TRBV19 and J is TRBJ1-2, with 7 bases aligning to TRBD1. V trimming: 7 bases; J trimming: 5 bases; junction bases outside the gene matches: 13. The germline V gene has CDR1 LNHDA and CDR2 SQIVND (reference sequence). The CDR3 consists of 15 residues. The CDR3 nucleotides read TGTGCCAGTACCACCGTTCGACAGGGTGGATATGGCTACACCTTC. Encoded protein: CASTTVRQGGYGYTF.

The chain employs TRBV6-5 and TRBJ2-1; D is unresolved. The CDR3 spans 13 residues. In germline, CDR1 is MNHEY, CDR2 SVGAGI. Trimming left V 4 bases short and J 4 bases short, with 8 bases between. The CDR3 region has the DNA TGTGCCAGCAGTTCAGTGCAATACAATGAGCAGTTCTTC. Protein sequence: CASSSVQYNEQFF.

The CDR3 bases are TGTGCCAGCAGTGACCCGAGGATGAACACTGAAGCTTTCTTT. Translating gives CASSDPRMNTEAFF. J is TRBJ1-1 and V is TRBV6-1; D uncertain. The V gene's germline CDR1 is MNHNS and CDR2 SASEGT. With 3 bases removed from V and 0 bases from J, the gap between germline ends came to 8 bases. CDR3 length equals 14 residues.

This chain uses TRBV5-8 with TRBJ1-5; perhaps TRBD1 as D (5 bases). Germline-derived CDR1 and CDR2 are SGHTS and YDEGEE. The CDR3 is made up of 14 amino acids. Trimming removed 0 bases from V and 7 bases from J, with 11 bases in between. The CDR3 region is CASSLDGGNQPQHF. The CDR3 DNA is TGTGCCAGCAGCTTGGACGGGGGAAACCAGCCCCAGCATTTT. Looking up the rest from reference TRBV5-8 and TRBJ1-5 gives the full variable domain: EAGVTQSPTHLIKTRGQQATLRCSPISGHTSVYWYQQALGLGLQFLLWYDEGEERNRGNFPPRFSGRQFPNYSSELNVNALELEDSALYLCASSLDGGNQPQHFGDGTRLSIL.

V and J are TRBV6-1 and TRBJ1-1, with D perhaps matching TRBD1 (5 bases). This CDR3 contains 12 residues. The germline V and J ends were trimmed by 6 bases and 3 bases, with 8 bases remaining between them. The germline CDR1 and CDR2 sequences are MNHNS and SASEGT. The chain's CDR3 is CASRGADTEAFF. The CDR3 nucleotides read TGTGCCAGCAGAGGGGCGGACACTGAAGCTTTCTTT.

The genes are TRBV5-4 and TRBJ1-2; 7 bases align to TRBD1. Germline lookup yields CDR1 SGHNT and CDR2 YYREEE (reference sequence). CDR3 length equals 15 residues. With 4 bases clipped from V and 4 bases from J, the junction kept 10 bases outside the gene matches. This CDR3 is CASSIARQGGYGYTF. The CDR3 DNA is TGTGCCAGCAGCATAGCTCGACAGGGTGGCTATGGCTACACCTTC.

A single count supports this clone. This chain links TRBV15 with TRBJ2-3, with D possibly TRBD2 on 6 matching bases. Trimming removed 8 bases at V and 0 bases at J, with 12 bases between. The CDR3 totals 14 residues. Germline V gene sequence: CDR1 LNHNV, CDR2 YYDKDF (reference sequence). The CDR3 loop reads CATSPGVSTDTQYF. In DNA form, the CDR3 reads TGTGCCACCTCTCCGGGGGTCAGCACAGATACGCAGTATTTT.

The CDR3 sequence is CASTENRVGVEQYF. In nucleotides, the CDR3 is TGTGCCAGCACCGAAAACAGGGTAGGAGTCGAGCAGTACTTC. V and J are TRBV2 and TRBJ2-7, with D possibly TRBD1 on 6 matching bases. The length of the CDR3 is 14 residues. Per the germline V gene, CDR1 is SNHLY and CDR2 is FYNNEI. With 7 bases removed from V and 6 bases from J, the gap between germline ends came to 19 bases.

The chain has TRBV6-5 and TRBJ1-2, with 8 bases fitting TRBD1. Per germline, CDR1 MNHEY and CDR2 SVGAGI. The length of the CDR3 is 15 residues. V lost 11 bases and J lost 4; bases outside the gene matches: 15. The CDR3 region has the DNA TGTGCCGCTGGGACCAGGGGGCGCCCTGGCTATGGCTACACCTTC. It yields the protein CAAGTRGRPGYGYTF.

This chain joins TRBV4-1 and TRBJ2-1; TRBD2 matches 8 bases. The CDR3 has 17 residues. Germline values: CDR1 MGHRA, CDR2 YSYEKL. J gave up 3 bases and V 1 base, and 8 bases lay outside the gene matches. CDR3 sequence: CASSQGGARGGYNEQFF. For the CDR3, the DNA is TGCGCCAGCAGCCAAGGGGGTGCCCGGGGGGGCTACAATGAGCAGTTCTTC.

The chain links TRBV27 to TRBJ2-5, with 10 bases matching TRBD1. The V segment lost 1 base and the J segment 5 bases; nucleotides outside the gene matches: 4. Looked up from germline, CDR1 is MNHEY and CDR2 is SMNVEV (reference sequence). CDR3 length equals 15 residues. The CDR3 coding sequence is TGTGCCAGCAGTTTATTCCGGACAGGGGGGGAGACCCAGTACTTC. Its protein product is CASSLFRTGGETQYF.

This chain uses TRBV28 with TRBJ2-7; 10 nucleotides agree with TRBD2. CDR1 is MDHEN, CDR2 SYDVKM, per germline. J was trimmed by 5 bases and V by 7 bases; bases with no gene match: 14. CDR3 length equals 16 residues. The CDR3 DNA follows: TGTGCCAGCACCCTGCCGCGGGCTAGCGGGAGACACGAGCAGTACTTC. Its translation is CASTLPRASGRHEQYF. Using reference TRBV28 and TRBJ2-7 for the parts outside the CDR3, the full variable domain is DVKVTQSSRYLVKRTGEKVFLECVQDMDHENMFWYRQDPGLGLRLIYFSYDVKMKEKGDIPEGYSVSREKKERFSLILESASTNQTSMYLCASTLPRASGRHEQYFGPGTRLTVT.

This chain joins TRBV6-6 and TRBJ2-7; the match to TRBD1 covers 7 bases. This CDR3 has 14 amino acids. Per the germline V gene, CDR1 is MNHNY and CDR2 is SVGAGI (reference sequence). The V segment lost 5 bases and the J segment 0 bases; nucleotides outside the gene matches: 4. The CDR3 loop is CASSPRDSSYEQYF. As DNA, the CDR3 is TGTGCCAGCAGTCCTCGGGACAGCTCCTACGAGCAGTACTTC.

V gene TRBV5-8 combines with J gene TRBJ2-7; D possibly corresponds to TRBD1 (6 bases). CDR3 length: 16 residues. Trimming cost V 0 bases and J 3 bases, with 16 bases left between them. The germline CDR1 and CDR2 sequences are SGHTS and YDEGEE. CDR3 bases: TGTGCCAGCAGCTTGGCCAGGGGAGCGCCGGGCTACGAGCAGTACTTC. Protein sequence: CASSLARGAPGYEQYF.

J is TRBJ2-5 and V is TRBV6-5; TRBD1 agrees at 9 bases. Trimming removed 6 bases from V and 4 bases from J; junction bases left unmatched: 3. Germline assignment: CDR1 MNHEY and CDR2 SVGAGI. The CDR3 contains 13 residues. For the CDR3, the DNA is TGTGCCAGCAGAGGGACAGGGCCAGAGACCCAGTACTTC. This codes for CASRGTGPETQYF.

Here the CDR3 reads CASSAVGWPQHF. DNA of the CDR3: TGTGCCAGCAGTGCCGTTGGCTGGCCCCAGCATTTT. This chain connects TRBV6-5 to TRBJ1-5; D gene unclear. The V end lost 5 bases, the J end lost 9 bases, and 11 bases lay between the germline ends. Germline V lookup: CDR1 MNHEY, CDR2 SVGAGI. The CDR3 has 12 amino acids.